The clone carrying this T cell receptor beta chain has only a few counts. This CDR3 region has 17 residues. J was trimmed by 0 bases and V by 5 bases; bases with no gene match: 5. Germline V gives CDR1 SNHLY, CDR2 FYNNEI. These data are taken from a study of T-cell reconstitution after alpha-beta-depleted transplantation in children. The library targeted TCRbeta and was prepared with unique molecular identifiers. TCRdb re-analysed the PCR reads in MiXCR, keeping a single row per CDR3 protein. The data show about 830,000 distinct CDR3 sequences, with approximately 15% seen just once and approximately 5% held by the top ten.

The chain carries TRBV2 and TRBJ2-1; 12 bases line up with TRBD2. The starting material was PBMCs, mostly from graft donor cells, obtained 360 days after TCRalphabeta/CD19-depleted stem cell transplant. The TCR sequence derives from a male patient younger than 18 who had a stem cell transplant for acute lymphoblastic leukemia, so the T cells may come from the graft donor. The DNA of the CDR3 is TGTGCCAGCAGTCCGACTAGCGGGAGAGACTCCTACAATGAGCAGTTCTTC. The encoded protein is CASSPTSGRDSYNEQFF.